Listed below are T cell receptor beta chains from one sample, sequenced in a study of early T cells in non-severe SARS-CoV-2 infection. A single record per CDR3 protein comes from TCRdb applying MiXCR to the 5' RACE reads. The sample lists roughly 63,000 distinct CDR3 sequences; 9.5% to 15% were seen once. The source was whole blood, collected at baseline. The origin of the receptors is an adult who was a healthcare worker with PCR-confirmed SARS-CoV-2 infection or an uninfected control (not recorded which). The donor label of this sample is uncertain. The CDR3 runs from the conserved cysteine through the conserved F or W. Fields, in order: D gene, clone size, V gene, J gene, CDR3 protein, CDR3 DNA. The D gene is left open where the match is weak. Clone size, where shown, is once, few, many, or a class for clones that have expanded.

d_gene: TRBD2
abundance: .
v_gene: TRBV30
j_gene: TRBJ2-5
CDR3aa: CAWRGLSGLQYF
CDR3nt: TGTGCCTGGAGGGGGCTTAGCGGGCTCCAGTACTTC

d_gene: TRBD1
abundance: few
v_gene: TRBV11-2
j_gene: TRBJ1-2
CDR3aa: CASSYRTGIDYGYTF
CDR3nt: TGTGCCAGCAGCTACCGGACAGGGATTGACTATGGCTACACCTTC

d_gene: .
abundance: .
v_gene: TRBV6-1
j_gene: TRBJ1-1
CDR3aa: CASRDSYNIEAFF
CDR3nt: TGTGCCAGCAGAGACAGCTATAACATTGAAGCTTTCTTT

d_gene: .
abundance: many
v_gene: TRBV2
j_gene: TRBJ2-2
CDR3aa: CASSEVSQNTGELFF
CDR3nt: TGTGCCAGCAGTGAAGTTTCACAGAACACCGGGGAGCTGTTTTTT

d_gene: .
abundance: .
v_gene: TRBV2
j_gene: TRBJ1-3
CDR3aa: CASSQDRSSGNTIYF
CDR3nt: TGTGCCAGCAGCCAGGACCGGAGCTCTGGAAACACCATATATTTT

d_gene: .
abundance: few
v_gene: TRBV7-2
j_gene: TRBJ1-3
CDR3aa: CASSFTSPEFSGNTIYF
CDR3nt: TGTGCCAGCAGCTTTACAAGCCCCGAGTTCTCTGGAAACACCATATATTTT

d_gene: .
abundance: .
v_gene: TRBV2
j_gene: TRBJ1-5
CDR3aa: CASSPNVNQPQHF
CDR3nt: TGTGCCAGCAGCCCGAACGTCAATCAGCCCCAGCATTTT

d_gene: TRBD1
abundance: many
v_gene: TRBV6-1
j_gene: TRBJ1-5
CDR3aa: CASSVTGGNQPQHF
CDR3nt: TGTGCCAGCAGTGTTACAGGGGGCAATCAGCCCCAGCATTTT

d_gene: TRBD1
abundance: .
v_gene: TRBV12-3/TRBV12-4
j_gene: TRBJ1-5
CDR3aa: CASRRGQADNQPQHF
CDR3nt: TGTGCCAGCAGGAGAGGACAGGCCGACAATCAGCCCCAGCATTTT

d_gene: TRBD1
abundance: .
v_gene: TRBV12-3/TRBV12-4
j_gene: TRBJ1-2
CDR3aa: CASSPDREDYGYTF
CDR3nt: TGTGCCAGCAGTCCGGACAGGGAGGACTATGGCTACACCTTC

d_gene: .
abundance: medium-sized
v_gene: TRBV29-1
j_gene: TRBJ1-5
CDR3aa: CSVLGTHNQPQHF
CDR3nt: TGCAGCGTTCTCGGCACTCACAATCAGCCCCAGCATTTT

d_gene: TRBD1
abundance: many
v_gene: TRBV18
j_gene: TRBJ1-2
CDR3aa: CASSPSGTGRDGYTF
CDR3nt: TGTGCCAGCTCACCATCCGGGACAGGGAGGGATGGCTACACCTTC

d_gene: .
abundance: few
v_gene: TRBV4-1
j_gene: TRBJ2-3
CDR3aa: CASSQDPGTRTDTQYF
CDR3nt: TGCGCCAGCAGCCAAGACCCGGGAACACGCACAGATACGCAGTATTTT

d_gene: .
abundance: few
v_gene: TRBV3-1
j_gene: TRBJ2-1
CDR3aa: CASSQTGTNEQFF
CDR3nt: TGTGCCAGCAGCCAAACAGGGACTAATGAGCAGTTCTTC

d_gene: TRBD1
abundance: many
v_gene: TRBV12-3/TRBV12-4
j_gene: TRBJ2-3
CDR3aa: CASSLRGSSDTQYF
CDR3nt: TGTGCCAGCAGCCTCAGGGGGTCGTCAGATACGCAGTATTTT

d_gene: .
abundance: .
v_gene: TRBV6-1
j_gene: TRBJ2-3
CDR3aa: CPSSGGYRENTQYF
CDR3nt: TGTCCCAGCAGTGGAGGGTACAGGGAGAATACGCAGTATTTT

d_gene: .
abundance: few
v_gene: TRBV11-2
j_gene: TRBJ2-3
CDR3aa: CASSLSVARTDTQYF
CDR3nt: TGTGCCAGCAGCCTGTCGGTAGCTCGCACAGATACGCAGTATTTT

d_gene: .
abundance: few
v_gene: TRBV19
j_gene: TRBJ2-2
CDR3aa: CASSIKGCGTGELFF
CDR3nt: TGTGCCAGTAGTATCAAGGGGTGCGGCACCGGGGAGCTGTTTTTT

d_gene: TRBD1
abundance: .
v_gene: TRBV29-1
j_gene: TRBJ1-2
CDR3aa: CSVAGGRQGYTF
CDR3nt: TGCAGCGTTGCAGGGGGGCGGCAAGGCTACACCTTC

d_gene: TRBD2
abundance: few
v_gene: TRBV9
j_gene: TRBJ2-1
CDR3aa: CASSTRGGGTHNEQFF
CDR3nt: TGTGCCAGCAGCACCAGAGGCGGGGGAACTCACAATGAGCAGTTCTTC